This TCR beta chain comes out of a study of blood T cell repertoires in COVID-19. Study overall: Both acute and convalescent COVID-19 samples were obtained from the United States, Italy and Spain.

In germline, CDR1 is MDHEN, CDR2 SYDVKM. This CDR3 is 20 amino acids long. J lost 0 bases, V lost 5 bases, and 17 bases had no gene match. Per the original data handling: Reference gene primer amplification in the assay estimated nucleated cell counts. Here immunoSEQ multiplex PCR was the method, and the copy in TCRdb shows in-frame clones only, minus some. Clone size and V and J calls were adopted from that table, with D and trimming inferred from the DNA. The sample carries about 220,000 clones, less than 85% recorded once. The TCR sequence derives from an elderly woman with acute or convalescent COVID-19. Sequenced input: peripheral blood. The J gene is TRBJ2-3, the V gene TRBV28, with TRBD2 matching over 10 bases. CDR3 loop: CASSIRGLATRGTSTDTQYF. CDR3 DNA: TGTGCCAGCAGTATAAGGGGACTAGCGACCCGGGGGACTAGCACAGATACGCAGTATTTT.